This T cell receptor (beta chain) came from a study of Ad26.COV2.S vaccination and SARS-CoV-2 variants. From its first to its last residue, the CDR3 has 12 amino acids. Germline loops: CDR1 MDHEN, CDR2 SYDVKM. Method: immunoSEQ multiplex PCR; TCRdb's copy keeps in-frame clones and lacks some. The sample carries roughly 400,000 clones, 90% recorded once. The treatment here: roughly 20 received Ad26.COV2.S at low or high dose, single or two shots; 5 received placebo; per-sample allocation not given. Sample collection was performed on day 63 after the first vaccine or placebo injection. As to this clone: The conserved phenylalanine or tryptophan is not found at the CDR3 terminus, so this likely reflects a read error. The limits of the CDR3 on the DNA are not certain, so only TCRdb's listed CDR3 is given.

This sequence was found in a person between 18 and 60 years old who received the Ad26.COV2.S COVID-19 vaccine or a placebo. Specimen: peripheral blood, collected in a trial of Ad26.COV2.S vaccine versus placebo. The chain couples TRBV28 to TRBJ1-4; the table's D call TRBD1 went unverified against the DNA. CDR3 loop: CASGAGGRVVFS.